The clone carrying this T cell receptor (beta chain) occurred many times. Its antigen remains unidentified. This specimen comes from a study of T cells in Graves' hyperthyroidism and ophthalmopathy. General study points: From stable hyperthyroidism, ophthalmopathy was separated by a 13 V-J model.

The V end was cut by 5 bases, the J end by 0 bases, with 14 bases between. Germline values: CDR1 MDHEN, CDR2 SYDVKM. The length of the CDR3 is 15 residues. Researchers took RNA transcripts and amplified the TCR beta CDR3 regions from them. The study used the HTBI primer set for a first-round RT-PCR of the TCR CDR3. TCRdb redid the calling of the multiplex PCR reads with MiXCR, one entry per CDR3 protein. The sample includes around 500,000 distinct CDR3 sequences, about 16% of them seen just once. The sequence came from a woman in her 30s with Graves' ophthalmopathy. The sample was blood. The rearrangement uses TRBV28 and TRBJ2-7, with a weak D call TRBD1 (6 bases). The CDR3 is CASSQTDRSSYEQYF. For the CDR3, the DNA is TGTGCCAGCAGTCAGACCGACAGGAGCTCCTACGAGCAGTACTTC.